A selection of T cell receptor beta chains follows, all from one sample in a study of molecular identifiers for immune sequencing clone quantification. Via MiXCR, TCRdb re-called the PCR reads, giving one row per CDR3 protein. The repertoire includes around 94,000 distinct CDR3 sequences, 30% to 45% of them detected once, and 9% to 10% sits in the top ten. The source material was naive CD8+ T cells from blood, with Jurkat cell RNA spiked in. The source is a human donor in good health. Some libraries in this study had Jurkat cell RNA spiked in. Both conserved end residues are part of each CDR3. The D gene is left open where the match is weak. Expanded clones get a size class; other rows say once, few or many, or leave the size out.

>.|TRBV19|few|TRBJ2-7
CAVGKPYEQYF
TGTGCCGTGGGCAAACCCTACGAGCAGTACTTC
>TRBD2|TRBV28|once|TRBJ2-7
CASSLPDEIGPAGGPSYEQYF
TGTGCCAGCAGTCTCCCTGACGAAATAGGACCAGCGGGAGGGCCCTCCTACGAGCAGTACTTC
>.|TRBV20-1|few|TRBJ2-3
CSARLRDLRDTQYF
TGCAGTGCTAGACTCCGGGACCTACGAGATACGCAGTATTTT
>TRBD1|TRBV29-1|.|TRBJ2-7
CSDEDSGQETYEQYF
TGCAGCGATGAAGATAGTGGACAGGAGACCTACGAGCAGTACTTC
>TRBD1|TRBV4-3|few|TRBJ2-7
CASSQDAQGARNEQYF
TGCGCCAGCAGCCAAGATGCCCAGGGGGCGCGCAACGAGCAGTACTTC
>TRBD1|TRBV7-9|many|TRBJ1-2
CASSFGQGDGYTF
TGTGCCAGCAGCTTTGGACAGGGCGATGGCTACACCTTC
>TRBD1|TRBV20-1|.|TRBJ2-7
CSARDLGTGGYEQYF
TGCAGTGCTAGAGATCTAGGAACAGGGGGGTACGAGCAGTACTTC
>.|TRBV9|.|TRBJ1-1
CASSEEGGTEAFF
TGTGCCAGCAGCGAAGAGGGTGGCACTGAAGCTTTCTTT
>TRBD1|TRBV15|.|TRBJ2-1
CATSRVPDRADNEQFF
TGTGCCACCAGCAGAGTTCCCGACAGGGCCGACAATGAGCAGTTCTTC
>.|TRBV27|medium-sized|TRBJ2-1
CASSLTSKATYNEQFF
TGTGCCAGCAGTTTAACTAGCAAGGCCACCTACAATGAGCAGTTCTTC
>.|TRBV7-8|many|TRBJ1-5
CASSLIVGPGPQHF
TGTGCCAGCAGCTTAATCGTGGGCCCTGGGCCCCAGCATTTT
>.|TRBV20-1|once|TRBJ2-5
CSAALPHAKKGETQYF
TGCAGTGCTGCCCTCCCTCATGCGAAAAAGGGGGAGACCCAGTACTTC
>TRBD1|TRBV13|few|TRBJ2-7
CASSLGLRGHYEQYF
TGTGCCAGCAGCTTAGGCCTCAGGGGGCACTACGAGCAGTACTTC
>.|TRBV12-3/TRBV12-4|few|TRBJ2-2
CASSLGGGWAGAETGELFF
TGTGCCAGCAGTTTGGGCGGGGGCTGGGCGGGAGCGGAAACCGGGGAGCTGTTTTTT
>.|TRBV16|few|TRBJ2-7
CASSPDTNYEQYF
TGTGCCAGCAGTCCGGACACAAACTACGAGCAGTACTTC
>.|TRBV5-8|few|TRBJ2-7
CASSRTGTYSYEQYF
TGTGCCAGCAGCAGGACCGGGACCTACTCCTACGAGCAGTACTTC
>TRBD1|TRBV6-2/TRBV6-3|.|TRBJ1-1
CASSYGTVPSNEAFF
TGTGCCAGCAGTTATGGGACAGTCCCCTCCAATGAAGCTTTCTTT
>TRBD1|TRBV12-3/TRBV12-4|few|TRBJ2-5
CASSPRTGLETQYF
TGTGCCAGCAGTCCAAGGACAGGGCTAGAGACCCAGTACTTC
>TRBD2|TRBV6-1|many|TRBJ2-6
CASSGSGRGANVLTF
TGTGCCAGCAGTGGTAGCGGGCGCGGGGCCAACGTCCTGACTTTC
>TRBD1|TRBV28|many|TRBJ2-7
CASSYDRGYEQYF
TGTGCCAGCAGCTATGACAGGGGCTACGAGCAGTACTTC
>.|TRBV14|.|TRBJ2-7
CASSQGWQGHEQYF
TGTGCCAGCAGCCAAGGGTGGCAGGGCCACGAGCAGTACTTC
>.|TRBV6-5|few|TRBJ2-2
CASSYSGTGELFF
TGTGCCAGCAGTTACAGTGGAACCGGGGAGCTGTTTTTT
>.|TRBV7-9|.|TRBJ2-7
CASSLSESYEQYF
TGTGCCAGCAGCTTATCAGAAAGCTACGAGCAGTACTTC
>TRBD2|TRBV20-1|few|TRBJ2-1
CSATTDWGTSQFF
TGCAGTGCTACCACCGATTGGGGGACTAGTCAATTCTTC
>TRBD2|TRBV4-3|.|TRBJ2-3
CASSQGGREEDTQYF
TGCGCCAGCAGCCAAGGGGGACGGGAGGAAGATACGCAGTATTTT
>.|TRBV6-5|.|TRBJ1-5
CASSPGLISNQLQHF
TGTGCCAGCAGCCCGGGACTTATCAGCAATCAGCTCCAGCATTTT
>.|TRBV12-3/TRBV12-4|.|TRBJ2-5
CASSFVGGRGEYF
TGTGCCAGCAGTTTCGTCGGGGGCCGAGGGGAGTACTTC
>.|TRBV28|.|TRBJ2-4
CASSFEGREYFQYF
TGTGCCAGCAGTTTCGAGGGCCGCGAATACTTTCAGTACTTC
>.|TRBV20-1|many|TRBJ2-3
CSALGDSTDTQYF
TGCAGTGCTTTAGGGGACAGCACAGATACGCAGTATTTT
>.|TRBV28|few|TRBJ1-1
CASSFMANTEAFF
TGTGCCAGCAGTTTCATGGCGAACACTGAAGCTTTCTTT
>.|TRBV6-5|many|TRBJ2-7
CASKSLSEQYF
TGTGCCAGCAAGAGTCTTTCCGAGCAGTACTTC
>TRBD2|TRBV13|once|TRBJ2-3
CASSLASGVDTQYF
TGTGCCAGCAGCTTAGCTAGCGGTGTAGATACGCAGTATTTT
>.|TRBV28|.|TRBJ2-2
CASIPRGPPTLHTGELFF
TGTGCCAGCATCCCCCGGGGGCCACCCACCCTGCACACCGGGGAGCTGTTTTTT
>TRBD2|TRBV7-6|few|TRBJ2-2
CASSQEALAGAGELFF
TGTGCCAGCAGCCAAGAGGCTCTAGCGGGAGCCGGGGAGCTGTTTTTT
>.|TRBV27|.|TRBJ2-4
CASSLRGSKNIQYF
TGTGCCAGCAGCTTAAGAGGGTCGAAAAACATTCAGTACTTC
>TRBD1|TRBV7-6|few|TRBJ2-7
CASGQGVYEQYF
TGTGCCAGCGGACAGGGGGTATACGAGCAGTACTTC
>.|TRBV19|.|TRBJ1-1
CASSMGEYTEAFF
TGTGCCAGTAGTATGGGCGAGTACACTGAAGCTTTCTTT